The rows below give T cell receptor beta chains drawn from one sample of a study of long-term antiretroviral therapy in people with HIV. Clones were sequenced by immunoSEQ multiplex PCR, and TCRdb holds only the in-frame ones, with some missing. The sample contains approximately 17,000 clones, 76% of which appear only once. The source material was unsorted PBMCs, sampled roughly 2.5 years before starting antiretroviral therapy. These receptors came from a woman in her 50s with HIV. CDR3s include the opening cysteine and the closing phenylalanine or tryptophan. Fields, in order: clone size, V gene, J gene, D gene, CDR3 protein, CDR3 DNA. The D gene is left open where the match is weak. Expanded clones are given a class, and other clones once, few, many or no size at all.

NA	TRBV4-2	TRBJ1-1	NA	CASSGPGGDTEAFF	TGTGCCAGCAGCGGACCGGGTGGGGACACTGAAGCTTTCTTT
few	TRBV6-6	TRBJ1-5	TRBD1	CASSPRTGGNQPQHF	TGTGCCAGCAGTCCCCGGACAGGGGGCAATCAGCCCCAGCATTTT
few	TRBV7-9	TRBJ1-6	NA	CASSPPVNSPLHF	TGTGCCAGCAGTCCGCCTGTCAATTCACCCCTCCACTTT
few	TRBV30	TRBJ1-1	NA	CARGGTEAFF	TGTGCCCGAGGGGGGACTGAAGCTTTCTTT
once	TRBV9	TRBJ2-2	NA	CASSVGYGRNTGELFF	TGTGCCAGCAGCGTAGGATATGGGAGGAACACCGGGGAGCTGTTTTTT
few	TRBV4-1	TRBJ2-7	NA	CASSQAGDEQYF	TGCGCCAGCAGCCAAGCAGGGGATGAGCAGTACTTC
NA	TRBV19	TRBJ2-3	TRBD2	CASRNRGASGGASTDTQYF	TGTGCCAGCAGGAACAGAGGGGCTAGCGGGGGGGCCTCTACAGATACGCAGTATTTT
NA	TRBV9	TRBJ2-5	NA	CASSVGQTMSETQYF	TGTGCCAGCAGCGTAGGACAGACGATGTCGGAGACCCAGTACTTC
NA	TRBV2	TRBJ1-1	TRBD1	CASRLGTGSDTEAFF	TGTGCCAGCAGGTTGGGGACAGGGAGTGACACTGAAGCTTTCTTT
NA	TRBV11-2	TRBJ1-3	NA	CASSPGRTTSGNTIYF	TGTGCCAGCAGCCCCGGACGGACTACCTCTGGAAACACCATATATTTT
NA	TRBV5-1	TRBJ2-5	TRBD1	CASSPRDSRGVTQYF	TGCGCCAGCAGCCCTCGGGACAGCCGTGGGGTGACCCAGTACTTC
NA	TRBV2	TRBJ1-4	NA	CASWGTATNEKLFF	TGTGCCAGTTGGGGGACGGCAACTAATGAAAAACTGTTTTTT
NA	TRBV2	TRBJ2-7	NA	CASLGTFSYEQYF	TGTGCCAGCCTCGGGACTTTCTCCTACGAGCAGTACTTC
NA	TRBV5-1	TRBJ2-5	NA	CASSPVRAWETQYF	TGCGCCAGCAGCCCCGTGAGGGCCTGGGAGACCCAGTACTTC
NA	TRBV7-9	TRBJ1-5	TRBD1	CASSPILQGAGNQPQHF	TGTGCCAGCAGCCCGATCCTACAGGGGGCTGGCAATCAGCCCCAGCATTTT
NA	TRBV29-1	TRBJ2-3	NA	CSSRARNKDDTQYF	TGCAGCTCGAGGGCCCGTAACAAGGACGATACGCAGTATTTT
few	TRBV5-4	TRBJ1-2	TRBD1	CASSSSGTGVGGYTF	TGTGCCAGCAGCTCATCCGGGACAGGGGTTGGTGGCTACACCTTC
few	TRBV4-2	TRBJ1-4	TRBD1	CASSQETGGYEKLFF	TGTGCCAGCAGCCAAGAGACAGGGGGATATGAAAAACTGTTTTTT
NA	TRBV2	TRBJ2-5	NA	CASGAGETQYF	TGTGCCTCGGGGGCTGGAGAGACCCAGTACTTC
NA	TRBV5-6	TRBJ1-1	NA	CASSLDYRGTEAFF	TGTGCCAGCAGCTTGGACTACCGGGGCACTGAAGCTTTCTTT
NA	TRBV7-9	TRBJ2-1	NA	CASSLDRVPYNEQFF	TGTGCCAGCAGCTTAGACAGGGTTCCCTACAATGAGCAGTTCTTC
NA	TRBV9	TRBJ1-6	NA	CASTTGGGGLGSPLHF	TGTGCCAGCACCACTGGTGGGGGAGGTTTGGGTTCACCCCTCCACTTT
NA	TRBV9	TRBJ1-4	TRBD1	CASSGGTAPNEKLFF	TGTGCCAGCAGCGGCGGGACAGCCCCTAATGAAAAACTGTTTTTT
NA	TRBV7-6	TRBJ2-3	NA	CASSLAQAGSPDTQYF	TGTGCCAGCAGCTTAGCGCAGGCAGGCTCCCCAGATACGCAGTATTTT
NA	TRBV7-3	TRBJ2-2	NA	CASSSSGTFGGELFF	TGTGCCAGCAGCTCCTCAGGGACCTTCGGCGGGGAGCTGTTTTTT
NA	TRBV18	TRBJ2-1	TRBD2	CASASGTSGGEQFF	TGTGCCAGCGCATCCGGGACTAGCGGGGGTGAGCAGTTCTTC
NA	TRBV9	TRBJ2-3	TRBD2	CASSVDPMGTSWNTQYF	TGTGCCAGCAGCGTAGACCCGATGGGGACTAGTTGGAATACGCAGTATTTT
NA	TRBV12-5	TRBJ2-3	NA	CASGPGLPGTQYF	TGTGCTAGTGGTCCGGGGTTACCCGGTACGCAGTATTTT
NA	TRBV14	TRBJ1-1	NA	CASSHFSLRGRRNTEAFF	TGTGCCAGCAGCCATTTTAGCCTCAGGGGCCGGAGGAACACTGAAGCTTTCTTT
NA	TRBV5-1	TRBJ2-5	NA	CASSLTLLQETQYF	TGCGCCAGCAGCTTGACACTTTTACAAGAGACCCAGTACTTC
NA	TRBV13	TRBJ2-6	NA	CASSGGGSMNSGANVLTF	TGTGCCAGCAGCGGGGGGGGCTCTATGAACTCTGGGGCCAACGTCCTGACTTTC
NA	TRBV6-5	TRBJ2-7	TRBD1	CASSGGQAYHEYF	TGTGCCAGCAGTGGTGGACAGGCCTACCACGAGTACTTC
NA	TRBV2	TRBJ2-5	TRBD2	CASSTGGDETQYF	TGTGCCAGCAGTACGGGAGGGGATGAGACCCAGTACTTC
NA	TRBV29-1	TRBJ2-5	NA	CSARHRREDVAQYF	TGCAGCGCCCGACATCGCCGCGAAGATGTGGCCCAGTACTTC
NA	TRBV7-7	TRBJ2-5	TRBD2	CASSLGAGQETQYF	TGTGCCAGCAGCTTAGGAGCGGGACAAGAGACCCAGTACTTC
NA	TRBV5-1	TRBJ2-5	NA	CASSLAPRTAQETQYF	TGCGCCAGCAGCTTGGCGCCCCGGACAGCTCAAGAGACCCAGTACTTC